Listed below are T cell receptor beta chains from one sample, sequenced in a study of T cells in Graves' hyperthyroidism and ophthalmopathy. Via MiXCR, TCRdb re-called the multiplex PCR reads, giving one row per CDR3 protein. The table has roughly 720,000 distinct CDR3 sequences, 17% seen once. Sequenced: blood. The receptors were gathered from a man aged 50 to 60 with Graves' hyperthyroidism. Each CDR3 is given with its conserved first and last residue. D genes are given only for firm matches. Expanded clones are given a class, and other clones once, few, many or no size at all.

CDR3 protein	CDR3 DNA	clone size	J gene	D gene	CDR3 length	V gene
CASSYSTQPNTEAFF	TGTGCCAGCAGTTACTCGACACAACCGAACACTGAAGCTTTCTTT	-	TRBJ1-1	-	15	TRBV6-5
CSVEDGSVGSSYEQYF	TGCAGCGTTGAAGATGGGAGTGTCGGTTCCTCCTACGAGCAGTACTTC	-	TRBJ2-7	-	16	TRBV29-1
CASSRSGGLQNYGYTF	TGTGCCAGCAGCCGCAGTGGCGGACTTCAGAACTATGGCTACACCTTC	-	TRBJ1-2	-	16	TRBV5-6
CASSLLLIRGSRDEQFF	TGTGCCAGCAGTTTACTCTTAATTAGGGGAAGTCGGGATGAGCAGTTCTTC	many	TRBJ2-1	-	17	TRBV28
CASSLGTALRTDTQYF	TGCGCCAGCAGCTTAGGGACAGCACTCCGCACAGATACGCAGTATTTT	many	TRBJ2-3	TRBD1	16	TRBV5-1
CASIGREAYGYTF	TGTGCCAGCATAGGGAGGGAGGCTTATGGCTACACCTTC	many	TRBJ1-2	-	13	TRBV28
CASSVGLAGVSEQYF	TGTGCCAGCAGCGTAGGACTAGCGGGAGTGAGCGAGCAGTACTTC	many	TRBJ2-7	TRBD2	15	TRBV9
CASSLDLRWPAGGPEPKNIQYF	TGTGCCAGCAGTTTAGACCTTCGGTGGCCAGCGGGGGGCCCCGAACCCAAAAACATTCAGTACTTC	-	TRBJ2-4	TRBD2	22	TRBV28
CASSQSPGRLSDEQYF	TGTGCCAGCAGCCAGTCTCCCGGACGGCTATCGGACGAGCAGTACTTC	-	TRBJ2-7	-	16	TRBV4-2
CSVEYGQGETQYF	TGCAGCGTTGAATACGGACAGGGGGAGACCCAGTACTTC	few	TRBJ2-5	TRBD1	13	TRBV29-1
CASSLEFGRKNTEAFF	TGTGCCAGCAGCTTAGAGTTTGGCAGGAAGAACACTGAAGCTTTCTTT	many	TRBJ1-1	-	16	TRBV11-2
CASSPDRGLREQYF	TGTGCCAGCAGCCCCGACAGGGGGCTGCGGGAGCAGTACTTC	many	TRBJ2-7	TRBD1	14	TRBV7-6
CASSTPRPSTTGVGANVLTF	TGTGCCAGCAGTACTCCTAGACCGTCGACGACAGGGGTGGGGGCCAACGTCCTGACTTTC	-	TRBJ2-6	TRBD1	20	TRBV6-2/TRBV6-3
CASSAGYEQYF	TGTGCCAGCAGTGCCGGATACGAGCAGTACTTC	many	TRBJ2-7	-	11	TRBV2
CASSLWQEQLF	TGTGCCAGCAGTTTATGGCAGGAGCAGCTTTTT	-	TRBJ1-5	-	11	TRBV28
CASSLIAGRVQDTQYF	TGCGCCAGCAGCTTGATAGCAGGCCGGGTACAAGATACGCAGTATTTT	few	TRBJ2-3	-	16	TRBV5-1
CASSVLGGGKQETQYF	TGTGCCAGCAGTGTGTTGGGCGGTGGAAAACAAGAGACCCAGTACTTC	few	TRBJ2-5	-	16	TRBV2
CASSQDGSSLGETQYF	TGTGCCAGCAGCCAAGATGGGTCTAGCCTTGGAGAGACCCAGTACTTC	-	TRBJ2-5	-	16	TRBV7-2
CASSLTGGDSPLHF	TGTGCCAGCAGTTTGACAGGGGGCGATTCACCCCTCCACTTT	many	TRBJ1-6	TRBD1	14	TRBV27
CATSRDQRGAKDTIYF	TGTGCCACCAGCAGAGATCAGCGGGGGGCAAAAGACACCATATATTTT	-	TRBJ1-3	-	16	TRBV15
CASSGIWDRGAVRELFF	TGTGCCAGCAGTGGTATCTGGGACAGGGGGGCCGTCCGAGAGCTGTTTTTT	many	TRBJ2-2	TRBD1	17	TRBV2
CASSPGGGIVYEQYF	TGTGCCAGCAGTCCCGGTGGGGGGATTGTGTACGAGCAGTACTTC	few	TRBJ2-7	-	15	TRBV28
CASRTGTGENTEAFF	TGCGCCAGCAGAACCGGGACAGGGGAGAACACTGAAGCTTTCTTC	-	TRBJ1-1	TRBD1	15	TRBV4-1
CASSDETGDSTDTQYF	TGTGCCAGCAGTGATGAGACAGGGGATAGCACAGATACGCAGTATTTT	many	TRBJ2-3	TRBD1	16	TRBV2
CASSAGLADTDTQYF	TGTGCCAGCAGCGCTGGACTAGCGGACACAGATACGCAGTATTTT	many	TRBJ2-3	TRBD2	15	TRBV27
CASTRVAFGYTF	TGTGCCAGCACCCGAGTGGCATTTGGCTACACCTTC	many	TRBJ1-2	-	12	TRBV28
CASSMRTGGYNEQFF	TGTGCCAGTAGTATGAGGACAGGGGGCTACAATGAGCAGTTCTTC	-	TRBJ2-1	TRBD1	15	TRBV19
CASSLKGPGGTDTQYF	TGCGCCAGCAGCTTAAAAGGTCCGGGAGGCACAGATACGCAGTATTTT	-	TRBJ2-3	-	16	TRBV11-1
CASKRAGVYNEQFF	TGTGCTAGTAAACGAGCGGGAGTCTACAATGAGCAGTTCTTC	many	TRBJ2-1	TRBD2	14	TRBV7-2
CASSAGTTAYEQYF	TGTGCCAGCAGCGCCGGGACTACCGCCTACGAGCAGTACTTC	few	TRBJ2-7	TRBD2	14	TRBV7-8
CASTPGAAIEKLFF	TGTGCCAGTACCCCGGGAGCGGCCATCGAAAAACTGTTTTTT	few	TRBJ1-4	-	14	TRBV19
CASSFINEQYF	TGTGCCAGCAGTTTTATCAACGAGCAGTACTTC	many	TRBJ2-7	-	11	TRBV28
CASSPQIAGGLETQYF	TGTGCCAGCAGCCCCCAGATAGCGGGAGGCCTAGAGACCCAGTACTTC	many	TRBJ2-5	TRBD2	16	TRBV9
CASSYTPTSYGYTF	TGTGCCAGCAGTTACACCCCGACAAGCTATGGCTACACCTTC	many	TRBJ1-2	-	14	TRBV6-5
CSAPLDWEEETQYF	TGCAGTGCTCCCCTGGATTGGGAGGAAGAGACCCAGTACTTC	many	TRBJ2-5	-	14	TRBV20-1
CASSSWTGDYEQYF	TGTGCCAGCAGCTCCTGGACAGGGGACTACGAGCAGTACTTC	-	TRBJ2-7	TRBD1	14	TRBV11-3